This T cell receptor beta chain was captured in a study of cytotoxic CD8 clonotypes in ibrutinib-treated CLL. The study's findings and limits: Clonality was higher at ibrutinib response and returned toward baseline at progression.

The CDR3 sequence is 17 residues long. Germline V lookup: CDR1 LGHNA, CDR2 YSLEER. V was cut by 0 bases and J by 2 bases, with 16 bases left in between. Libraries were prepared by immunoSEQ multiplex PCR; TCRdb keeps only in-frame clonotypes and omits some of them. Of 45,000 or so clones detected, 60% to 80% appear once; the ten largest clones hold roughly 14%. This clone was observed a few times. Its cognate antigen is unknown. The rearrangement links TRBV4-3 to TRBJ1-1, with D tentatively TRBD1 (6 bases). The specimen was PBMCs, collected after 12 months of ibrutinib treatment. This sequence originates from a human donor with chronic lymphocytic leukemia. CDR3 coding DNA: TGCGCCAGCAGCCAAGATGGCGGGGGCGTAGGTAACACTGAAGCTTTCTTT. Translating gives CASSQDGGGVGNTEAFF.